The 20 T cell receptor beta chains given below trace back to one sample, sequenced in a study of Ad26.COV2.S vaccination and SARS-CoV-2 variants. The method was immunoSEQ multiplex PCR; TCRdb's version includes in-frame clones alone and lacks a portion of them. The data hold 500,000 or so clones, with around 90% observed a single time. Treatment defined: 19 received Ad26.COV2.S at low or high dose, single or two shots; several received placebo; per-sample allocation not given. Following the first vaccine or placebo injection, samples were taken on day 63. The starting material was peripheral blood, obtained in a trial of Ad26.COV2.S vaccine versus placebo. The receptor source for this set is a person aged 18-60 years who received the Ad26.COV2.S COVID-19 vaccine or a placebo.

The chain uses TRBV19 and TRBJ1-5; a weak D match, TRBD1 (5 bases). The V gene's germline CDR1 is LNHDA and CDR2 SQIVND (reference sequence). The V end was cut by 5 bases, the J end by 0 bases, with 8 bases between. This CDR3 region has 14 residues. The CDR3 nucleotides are TGTGCCAGTAGTGGCAGGGATAGCAATCAGCCCCAGCATTTT. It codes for CASSGRDSNQPQHF.

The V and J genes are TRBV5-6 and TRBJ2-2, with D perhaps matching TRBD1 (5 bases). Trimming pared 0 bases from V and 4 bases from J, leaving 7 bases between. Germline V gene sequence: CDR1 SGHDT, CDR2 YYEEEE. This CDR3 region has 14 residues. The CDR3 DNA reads TGTGCCAGCAGCTTGGGAAGGGGCACCGGGGAGCTGTTTTTT. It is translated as CASSLGRGTGELFF.

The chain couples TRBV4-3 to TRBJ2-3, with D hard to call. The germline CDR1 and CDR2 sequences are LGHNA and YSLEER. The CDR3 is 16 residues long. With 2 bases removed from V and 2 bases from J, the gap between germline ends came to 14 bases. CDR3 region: CASSQSSTSLTDTQYF. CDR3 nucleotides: TGCGCCAGCAGCCAATCGTCGACATCGCTCACAGATACGCAGTATTTT.

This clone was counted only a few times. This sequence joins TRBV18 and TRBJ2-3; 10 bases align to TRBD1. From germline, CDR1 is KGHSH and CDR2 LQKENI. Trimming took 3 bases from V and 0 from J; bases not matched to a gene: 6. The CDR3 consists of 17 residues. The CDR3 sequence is CASSPRTGGISTDTQYF. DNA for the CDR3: TGTGCCAGCTCACCCCGGACAGGGGGGATTAGCACAGATACGCAGTATTTT.

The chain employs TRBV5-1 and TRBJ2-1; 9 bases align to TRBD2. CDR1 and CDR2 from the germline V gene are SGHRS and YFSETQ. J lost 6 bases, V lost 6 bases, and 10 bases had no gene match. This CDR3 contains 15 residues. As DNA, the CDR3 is TGCGCCAGCACCGTTAGAAGCGGGAGGTCCAATGAGCAGTTCTTC. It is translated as CASTVRSGRSNEQFF.

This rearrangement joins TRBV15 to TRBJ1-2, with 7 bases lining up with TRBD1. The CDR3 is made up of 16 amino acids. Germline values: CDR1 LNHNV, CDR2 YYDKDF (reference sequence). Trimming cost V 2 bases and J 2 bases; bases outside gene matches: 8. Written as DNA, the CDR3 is TGTGCCACCAGCAGACCTGGGACAGACCTAAACTATGGCTACACCTTC. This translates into CATSRPGTDLNYGYTF.

CDR3 in DNA: TGTGCCAGCAGAGGACAGGGGGGTAATCAGCCCCAGCATTTT. Translated: CASRGQGGNQPQHF. This sequence joins TRBV28 and TRBJ1-5, with TRBD1 identical over 10 bases. Germline CDR1 and CDR2: MDHEN and SYDVKM. Losses at the gene ends were 6 bases for V and 4 bases for J; bases not matched to a gene: 3. This CDR3 has 14 residues.

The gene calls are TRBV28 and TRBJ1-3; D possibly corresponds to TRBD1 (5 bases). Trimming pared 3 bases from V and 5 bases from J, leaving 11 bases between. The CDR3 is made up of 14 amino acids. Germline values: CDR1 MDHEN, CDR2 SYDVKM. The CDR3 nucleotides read TGTGCCAGCAGTTTCGACAGCTCAAGAAACACCATATATTTT. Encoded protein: CASSFDSSRNTIYF.

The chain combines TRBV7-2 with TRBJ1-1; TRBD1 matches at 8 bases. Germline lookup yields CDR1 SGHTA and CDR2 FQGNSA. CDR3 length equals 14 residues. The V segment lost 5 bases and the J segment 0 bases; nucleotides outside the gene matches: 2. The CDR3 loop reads CASSPQGVNTEAFF. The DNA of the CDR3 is TGTGCCAGCAGCCCACAGGGGGTGAACACTGAAGCTTTCTTT.

The CDR3 region is CASRPPGAVTSGRSYEQYF. CDR3 sequence (DNA): TGTGCCAGCAGACCCCCGGGCGCCGTGACTAGCGGGAGGTCGTACGAGCAGTACTTC. The rearrangement links TRBV7-8 to TRBJ2-7; TRBD2 matches 13 bases. CDR3 length equals 19 residues. Looked up from germline, CDR1 is SGHVS and CDR2 is FQNEAQ. The V and J ends lost 6 bases and 4 bases, in that order; junction bases with no gene match: 18.

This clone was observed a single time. The CDR3 DNA reads as TGTGCCAGTAGTTGGGCCCAATGGGACAATCAGCCCCAGCATTTT. Translation gives CASSWAQWDNQPQHF. The chain couples TRBV19 to TRBJ1-5, with D unresolved. V shed 5 bases and J shed 3 bases, with 14 bases lying between them. CDR3 size: 15 residues. In germline, CDR1 is LNHDA, CDR2 SQIVND (reference sequence).

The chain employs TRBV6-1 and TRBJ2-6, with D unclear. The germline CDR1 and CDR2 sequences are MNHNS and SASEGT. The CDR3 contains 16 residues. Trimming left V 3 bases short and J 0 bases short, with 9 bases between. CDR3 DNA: TGTGCCAGCAGTGACGGACGTCTCTCTGGGGCCAACGTCCTGACTTTC. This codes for CASSDGRLSGANVLTF.

CDR3 coding DNA: TGTGCCACCAGCAGAGTTCCGGGACTAGCGGGATCCGGGGAGCTGTTTTTT. Translation: CATSRVPGLAGSGELFF. V gene TRBV15 combines with J gene TRBJ2-2, with 13 bases identical to TRBD2. The junction had 5 bases not matched to a gene; V was cut back by 1 base and J by 6 bases. The CDR3 has 17 amino acids. Germline V gene lookup returns CDR1 LNHNV and CDR2 YYDKDF (reference sequence).

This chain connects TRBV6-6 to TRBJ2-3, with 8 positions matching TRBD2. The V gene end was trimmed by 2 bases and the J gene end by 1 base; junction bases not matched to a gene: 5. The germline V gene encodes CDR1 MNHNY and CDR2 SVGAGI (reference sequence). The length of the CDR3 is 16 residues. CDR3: CASSYAGTRGTDTQYF. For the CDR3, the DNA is TGTGCCAGCAGTTACGCCGGGACTAGGGGCACAGATACGCAGTATTTT.

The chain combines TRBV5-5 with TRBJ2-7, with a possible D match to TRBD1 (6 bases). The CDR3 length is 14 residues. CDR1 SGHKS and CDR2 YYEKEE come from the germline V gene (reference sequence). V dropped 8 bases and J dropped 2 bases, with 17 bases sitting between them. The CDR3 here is CASQRTGPAYEQYF. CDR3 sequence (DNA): TGTGCCAGTCAGCGTACAGGGCCTGCCTACGAGCAGTACTTC.

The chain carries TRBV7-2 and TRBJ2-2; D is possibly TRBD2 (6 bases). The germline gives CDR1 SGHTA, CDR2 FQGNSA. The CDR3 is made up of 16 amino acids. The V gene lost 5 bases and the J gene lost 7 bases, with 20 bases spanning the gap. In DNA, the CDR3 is TGTGCCAGCAGCCCCTCCGGGTTCCGGCGGGGCGGGGAGCTGTTTTTT. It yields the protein CASSPSGFRRGGELFF.

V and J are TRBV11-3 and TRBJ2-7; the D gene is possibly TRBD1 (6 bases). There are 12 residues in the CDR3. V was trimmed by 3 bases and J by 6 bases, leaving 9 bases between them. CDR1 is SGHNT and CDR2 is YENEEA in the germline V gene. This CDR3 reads CASSFRGGEQYF. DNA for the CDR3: TGTGCCAGCAGCTTCAGGGGTGGCGAGCAGTACTTC.

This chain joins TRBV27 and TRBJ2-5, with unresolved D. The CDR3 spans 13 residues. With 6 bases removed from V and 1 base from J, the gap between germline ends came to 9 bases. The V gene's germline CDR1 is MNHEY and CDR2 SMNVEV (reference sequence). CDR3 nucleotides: TGTGCCAGCAGATGGTCAGGCCAAGAGACCCAGTACTTC. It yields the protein CASRWSGQETQYF.

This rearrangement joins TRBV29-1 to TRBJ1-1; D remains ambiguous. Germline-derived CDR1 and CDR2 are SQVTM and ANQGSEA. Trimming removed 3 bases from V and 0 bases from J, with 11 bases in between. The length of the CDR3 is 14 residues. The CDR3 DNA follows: TGCAGCGTTGATCTGGGGTCCGTGAACACTGAAGCTTTCTTT. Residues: CSVDLGSVNTEAFF.

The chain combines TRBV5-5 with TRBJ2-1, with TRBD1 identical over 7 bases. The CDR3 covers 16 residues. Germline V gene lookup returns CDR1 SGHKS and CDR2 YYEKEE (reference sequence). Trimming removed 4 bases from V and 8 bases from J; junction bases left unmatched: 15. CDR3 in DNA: TGTGCCAGCAGCGCCACCCCGGACAGGATAGGTTATGAGCAGTTCTTC. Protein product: CASSATPDRIGYEQFF.